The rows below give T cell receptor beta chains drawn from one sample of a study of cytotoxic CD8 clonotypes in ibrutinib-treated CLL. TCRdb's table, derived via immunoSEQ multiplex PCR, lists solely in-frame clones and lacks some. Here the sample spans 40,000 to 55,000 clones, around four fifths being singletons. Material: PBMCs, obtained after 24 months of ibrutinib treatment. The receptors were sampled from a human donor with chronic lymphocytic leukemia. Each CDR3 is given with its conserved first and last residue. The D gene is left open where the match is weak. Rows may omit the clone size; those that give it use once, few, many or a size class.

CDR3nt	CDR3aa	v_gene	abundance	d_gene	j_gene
TGTGCCAGTAGCCCGGACGGTACCTATGGCTACACCTTC	CASSPDGTYGYTF	TRBV19	once	-	TRBJ1-2
TGCGCCAGCAGCTTGGGACTTACCGGGACAATGAACACTGAAGCTTTCTTT	CASSLGLTGTMNTEAFF	TRBV5-1	once	-	TRBJ1-1
TGTGCCAGCAGTTTGTTTGGACAGGGCGGTGAAAAACTGTTTTTT	CASSLFGQGGEKLFF	TRBV28	few	TRBD1	TRBJ1-4
TGTGCCAGCAGCGTAGTTGGGGTGGGCGCTGAAGCTTTCTTT	CASSVVGVGAEAFF	TRBV9	once	-	TRBJ1-1
TGTGCCAGCAGCTTAGCTGGAGGGGATGGCTATGGCTACACCTTC	CASSLAGGDGYGYTF	TRBV7-2	-	-	TRBJ1-2
TGTGCCAGCAGTCAAGGGACAGGGGGCTACGAGCAGTACTTC	CASSQGTGGYEQYF	TRBV6-6	-	TRBD1	TRBJ2-7
TGCGCCAGCAGCGGGAGCACAGATACGCAGTATTTT	CASSGSTDTQYF	TRBV5-1	once	-	TRBJ2-3
TGTGCCAGCATTGTCGGGGGGACCCAGTACTTC	CASIVGGTQYF	TRBV6-1	-	-	TRBJ2-5
TGTGCCAGCTCACCGGGACTAGCAGGGTCTAGCACAGATACGCAGTATTTT	CASSPGLAGSSTDTQYF	TRBV18	-	TRBD2	TRBJ2-3
TGTGCCACCAGCAGAGGGGGGGTGGGTCAGCCCCAGCATTTT	CATSRGGVGQPQHF	TRBV15	once	-	TRBJ1-5
TGTGCCAGCAGCTTTCCCCGGGACAGGGTTTTTGGCTACACCTTC	CASSFPRDRVFGYTF	TRBV5-8	-	TRBD1	TRBJ1-2
TGTGCCAGCAGCCCCAGCTGGGAGCAGTTCTTC	CASSPSWEQFF	TRBV7-9	-	-	TRBJ2-1
TGTGCCAGCAGCTTAGGGCCGGGACAGGGGACCTATGGCTACACCTTC	CASSLGPGQGTYGYTF	TRBV7-8	-	TRBD1	TRBJ1-2
TGTGCCAGCAGTATTTCAGGGGACCTTAACTATGGCTACACCTTC	CASSISGDLNYGYTF	TRBV6-6	-	-	TRBJ1-2
TGTGCCTGGAGCACCCTCGGACAGGGCGCTGAAGCTTTCTTT	CAWSTLGQGAEAFF	TRBV30	-	TRBD1	TRBJ1-1
TGTGCCAGCAGCCCTGGGACGGGAGAGACCCAGTACTTC	CASSPGTGETQYF	TRBV7-3	-	-	TRBJ2-5
TGCGCCAGCAGTGATGGGACTAGCGGGAGGAATGAGCAGTTCTTC	CASSDGTSGRNEQFF	TRBV10-1	-	TRBD2	TRBJ2-1
TGTGCCAGCTCACCATCCACAGGGGCCACTGAAGCTTTCTTT	CASSPSTGATEAFF	TRBV18	-	TRBD1	TRBJ1-1
TGTGCCTGGAGTGTACTGGGGGATTCAAGCACAGATACGCAGTATTTT	CAWSVLGDSSTDTQYF	TRBV30	-	-	TRBJ2-3
TGTGCCAGTAGAATGGGACCCACAGGGGGCGGTGGCTACACCTTC	CASRMGPTGGGGYTF	TRBV19	-	TRBD1	TRBJ1-2
TGTGCCAGCAGCCCCTCCCCTAGCGGGAGGACCAATGAGCAGTTCTTC	CASSPSPSGRTNEQFF	TRBV28	-	TRBD2	TRBJ2-1
TGTGCCAGCAGTTTATCAGCTGTCAAAGGAGGGGCCTACACTGAAGCTTTCTTT	CASSLSAVKGGAYTEAFF	TRBV28	-	-	TRBJ1-1
TGCGCCAGCGGCCAGACAGGGGAGAATGAAAAACTGTTTTTT	CASGQTGENEKLFF	TRBV10-2	once	TRBD1	TRBJ1-4
TGTGCCAGCAGCTTTTTAGCGGGAGCGGACACCGGGGAGCTGTTTTTT	CASSFLAGADTGELFF	TRBV7-2	few	TRBD2	TRBJ2-2
TGTGCCAGCAGTTACTCTGGACAGGGCAATCAGCCCCAGCATTTT	CASSYSGQGNQPQHF	TRBV6-5	-	TRBD1	TRBJ1-5
TGCGCCAGCAGCTTGAACGGGTTCCGCGGCAGAGCCACAGATACGCAGTATTTT	CASSLNGFRGRATDTQYF	TRBV5-1	-	-	TRBJ2-3
TGTGCCAGCAGCTTGGGCCAGATTGCGAACACCGGGGAGCTGTTTTTT	CASSLGQIANTGELFF	TRBV5-6	-	-	TRBJ2-2
TGCGCCAGCAGCGCGGGACTAGGGAACACCGGGGAGCTGTTTTTT	CASSAGLGNTGELFF	TRBV5-1	-	TRBD2	TRBJ2-2
TGCGCCAGCAGCGCCAGCGGGAGTTCCTACGAGCAGTACTTC	CASSASGSSYEQYF	TRBV5-1	-	TRBD2	TRBJ2-7